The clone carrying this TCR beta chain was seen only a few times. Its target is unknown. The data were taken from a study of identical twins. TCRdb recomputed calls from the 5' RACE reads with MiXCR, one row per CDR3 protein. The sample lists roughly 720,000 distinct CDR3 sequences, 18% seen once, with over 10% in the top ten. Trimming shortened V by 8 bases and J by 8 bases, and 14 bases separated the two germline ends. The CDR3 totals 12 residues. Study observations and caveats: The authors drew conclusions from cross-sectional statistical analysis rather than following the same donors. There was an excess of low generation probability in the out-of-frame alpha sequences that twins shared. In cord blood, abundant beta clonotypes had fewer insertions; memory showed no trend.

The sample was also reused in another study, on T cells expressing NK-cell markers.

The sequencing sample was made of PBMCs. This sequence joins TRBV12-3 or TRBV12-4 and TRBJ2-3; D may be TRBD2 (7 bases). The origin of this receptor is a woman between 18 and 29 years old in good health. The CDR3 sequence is CASATGRGTQYF. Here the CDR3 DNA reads TGTGCCAGCGCCACAGGGAGGGGTACGCAGTATTTT.